The 12 T cell receptor beta chains in this list originate from one sample, sequenced in a study of shared clonotypes between healthy human individuals. The assay was immunoSEQ multiplex PCR, and TCRdb's table has in-frame clones only and misses some. The repertoire holds approximately 1.4 million clones, around 98% seen once, with about 0.45% in the top ten. Sequencing input: naive CD4+ T cells sorted from blood. Specified subset: CD45RA+ positively selected. These receptors all stem from a man aged 25-45 years in good health.

This rearrangement joins TRBV5-1 to TRBJ1-2, with 7 bases identical to TRBD1. CDR1 and CDR2 from the germline V gene are SGHRS and YFSETQ. This CDR3 spans 13 amino acids. Unmatched junction bases numbered 6, after V lost 4 bases and J lost 6 bases. This CDR3 is CASSPDRVDGYTF. The CDR3 nucleotides read TGCGCCAGCAGCCCTGACAGGGTGGATGGCTACACCTTC. Based on the CDR3 plus reference TRBV5-1 and TRBJ1-2, the full variable domain is KAGVTQTPRYLIKTRGQQVTLSCSPISGHRSVSWYQQTPGQGLQFLFEYFSETQRNKGNFPGRFSGRQFSNSRSEMNVSTLELGDSALYLCASSPDRVDGYTFGSGTRLTVV.

V is TRBV10-3 and J is TRBJ2-7, with D perhaps matching TRBD1 (6 bases). The CDR3 extends over 15 amino acids. Trimming left V 2 bases short and J 0 bases short, with 11 bases between. Germline CDR1 and CDR2: ENHRY and SYGVKD. The CDR3 loop is CAISEASGDSYEQYF. CDR3 DNA sequence: TGTGCCATCAGTGAGGCGTCAGGGGACTCCTACGAGCAGTACTTC.

The V gene is TRBV10-1, the J gene TRBJ1-3; D perhaps matches TRBD1 (5 bases). Germline lookup yields CDR1 WNHNN and CDR2 SYGVQD (reference sequence). V gave up 0 bases and J gave up 7 bases, with 10 bases separating them. The CDR3 is made up of 14 amino acids. CDR3 bases: TGCGCCAGCAGTGAGTCCCCAGGGAAGAACACCATATATTTT. Translated: CASSESPGKNTIYF.

This clone has only one observation. The same CDR3 can be traced to other DNA sequences in this sample. The chain carries TRBV10-3 and TRBJ2-2; no clear D. There are 13 residues in the CDR3. Trimming stripped 2 bases from V and 4 bases from J, with 5 bases between. Germline V lookup: CDR1 ENHRY, CDR2 SYGVKD. DNA for the CDR3: TGTGCCATCAGTGAGGGTCCCACCGGGGAGCTGTTTTTT. It is translated as CAISEGPTGELFF.

The V and J genes are TRBV20-1 and TRBJ1-2, with D hard to call. Per germline, CDR1 DFQATT and CDR2 SNEGSKA (reference sequence). V lost 4 bases and J lost 5, with 8 bases in between. The CDR3 consists of 11 residues. The DNA for the CDR3 is TGCAGTGCTAAGGACTTTTATGGCTACACCTTC. Residues: CSAKDFYGYTF.

The rearrangement joins TRBV6-1 to TRBJ1-1, with TRBD1 identical over 8 bases. The germline V gene has CDR1 MNHNS and CDR2 SASEGT. There are 15 residues in the CDR3. The V segment lost 10 bases and the J segment 5 bases; nucleotides outside the gene matches: 15. The chain's CDR3 is CAIRIGAGGYTEAFF. CDR3 bases: TGTGCCATCAGAATTGGGGCAGGGGGCTATACTGAAGCTTTCTTT.

The CDR3 DNA sequence: TGCGCCAGCAGCCCCCAAGGACTGGAGACGGACAATGAGCAGTTCTTC. This gives the protein CASSPQGLETDNEQFF. The rearrangement uses TRBV5-1 and TRBJ2-1; weak D call: TRBD2 (5 bases). Trimming took 4 bases from V and 5 from J, leaving 19 bases between them. This CDR3 contains 16 residues. Germline V gene data show CDR1 as SGHRS and CDR2 as YFSETQ.

The CDR3 here is CASSGPGPGETQYF. Written as DNA, the CDR3 is TGTGCCAGCAGTGGTCCGGGGCCCGGGGAGACCCAGTACTTC. J is TRBJ2-5 and V is TRBV6-6, with D perhaps assigned TRBD1 or TRBD2 (5 bases each). Per the germline V gene, CDR1 is MNHNY and CDR2 is SVGAGI (reference sequence). With 5 bases removed from V and 5 bases from J, the gap between germline ends came to 15 bases. The CDR3 loop spans 14 amino acids.

The rearrangement joins TRBV19 to TRBJ2-5; D unresolved. Germline V gene data show CDR1 as LNHDA and CDR2 as SQIVND (reference sequence). The CDR3 length is 13 residues. Deletions cut 4 bases from V and 0 bases from J, with 6 bases between. This CDR3 is CASSRKYQETQYF. The CDR3 region has the DNA TGTGCCAGTAGTAGGAAGTACCAAGAGACCCAGTACTTC.

Of note for this clone: In the same sample, other DNA sequences code for this CDR3. The chain combines TRBV18 with TRBJ2-3; D is perhaps TRBD1 (5 bases). The CDR3 totals 14 residues. Germline V gene data show CDR1 as KGHSH and CDR2 as LQKENI. Trimming removed 0 bases at V and 4 bases at J, with 8 bases between. The CDR3 protein is CASSPPGLADTQYF. CDR3 nucleotide sequence: TGTGCCAGCTCACCACCGGGGCTTGCAGATACGCAGTATTTT.

V gene TRBV21-1 combines with J gene TRBJ1-4. TRBV21-1 is a documented pseudogene. The CDR3 runs 16 residues. The CDR3 here is CASSKCSPGRKEKLFF. The CDR3 nucleotides read TGTGCCAGCAGCAAATGTTCACCGGGACGAAAGGAAAAACTGTTTTTT.

The chain employs TRBV10-2 and TRBJ2-6; D is unresolved. Germline V CDR1 and CDR2: WSHSY, SAAADI. The germline V and J ends were trimmed by 7 bases and 3 bases, with 13 bases remaining between them. The CDR3 consists of 15 residues. DNA for the CDR3: TGCGCCAGCATGGACGTAGCTGGTGGGGCCAACGTCCTGACTTTC. Translation gives CASMDVAGGANVLTF.